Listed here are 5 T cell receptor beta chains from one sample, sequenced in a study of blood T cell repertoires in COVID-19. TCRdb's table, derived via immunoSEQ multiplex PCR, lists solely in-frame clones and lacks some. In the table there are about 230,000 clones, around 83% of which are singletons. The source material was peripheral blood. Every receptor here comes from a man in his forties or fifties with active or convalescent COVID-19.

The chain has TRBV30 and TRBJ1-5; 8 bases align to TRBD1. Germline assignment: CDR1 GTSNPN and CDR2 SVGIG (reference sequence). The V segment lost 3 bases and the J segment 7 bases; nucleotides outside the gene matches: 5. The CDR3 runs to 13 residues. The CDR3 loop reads CAWRGQVGQPQHF. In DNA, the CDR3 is TGTGCCTGGAGGGGACAGGTCGGACAGCCCCAGCATTTT.

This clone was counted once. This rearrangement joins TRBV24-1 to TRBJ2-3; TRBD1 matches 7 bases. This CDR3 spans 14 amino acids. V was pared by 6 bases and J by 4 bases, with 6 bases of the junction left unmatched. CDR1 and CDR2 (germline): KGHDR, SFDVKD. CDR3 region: CATSNRGSADTQYF. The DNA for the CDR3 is TGTGCCACCAGTAACAGGGGCTCGGCAGATACGCAGTATTTT.

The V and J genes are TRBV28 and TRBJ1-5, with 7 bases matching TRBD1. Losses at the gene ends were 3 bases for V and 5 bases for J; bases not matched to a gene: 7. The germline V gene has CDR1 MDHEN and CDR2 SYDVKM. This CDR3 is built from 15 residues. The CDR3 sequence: CASSFLQGTDQPQHF. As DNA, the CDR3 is TGTGCCAGCAGTTTCTTACAGGGGACGGATCAGCCCCAGCATTTT.

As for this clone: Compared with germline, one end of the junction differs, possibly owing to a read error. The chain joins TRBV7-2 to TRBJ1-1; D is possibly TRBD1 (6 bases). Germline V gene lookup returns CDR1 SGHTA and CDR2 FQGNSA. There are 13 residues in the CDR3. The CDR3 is CASSTLTGTTSSF. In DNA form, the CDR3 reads TGTGCCAGCAGCACCCTGACAGGAACGACATCGAGTTTT.

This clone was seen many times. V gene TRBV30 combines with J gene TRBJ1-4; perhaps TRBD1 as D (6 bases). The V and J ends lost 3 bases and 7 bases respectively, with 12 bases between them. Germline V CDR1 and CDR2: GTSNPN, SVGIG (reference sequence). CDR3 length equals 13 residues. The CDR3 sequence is CAWRGGGREKLFF. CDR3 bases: TGTGCCTGGAGAGGGGGGGGACGTGAAAAACTGTTTTTT. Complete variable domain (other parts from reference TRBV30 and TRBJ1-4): SQTIHQWPATLVQPVGSPLSLECTVEGTSNPNLYWYRQAAGRGLQLLFYSVGIGQISSEVPQNLSASRPQDRQFILSSKKLLLSDSGFYLCAWRGGGREKLFFGSGTQLSVL.